This passage covers 27 T cell receptor beta chains from one sample sequenced in a study of blood T cell repertoires in COVID-19 (TCRdb year 2020). Libraries were built with the immunoSEQ multiplex PCR assay. Drawn from immuneACCESS, this table holds only the in-frame rearrangements with V and J called that TCRdb kept. Clones are partly lost; checked studies trace under half to an unresolved V gene and leave the rest unexplained. This sample lists under 200,000 clones; roughly 86% were detected once. Around 3.5% of the sample is in the top ten clones. Material: peripheral blood. All receptors derive from a man between 65 and 85 years old with acute or convalescent COVID-19.

In the case of this clone: The same CDR3 is also encoded by other DNA sequences in this sample. The gene calls are TRBV30 and TRBJ1-5; the D gene is possibly TRBD1 (5 bases). The germline CDR1 and CDR2 sequences are GTSNPN and SVGIG (reference sequence). V lost 0 bases and J lost 5, with 8 bases in between. The CDR3 covers 13 residues. The CDR3 DNA sequence: TGTGCCTGGAGTGTACGCAGGGATCAGCCCCAGCATTTT. Protein sequence: CAWSVRRDQPQHF.

The CDR3 coding sequence is TGCGCCAGCAGCCAAGAAGGGACAGGGGAAAATCAGCCCCAGCATTTT. The encoded protein is CASSQEGTGENQPQHF. The V call is TRBV4-1, the J call TRBJ1-5, with TRBD1 matching 10 bases. V dropped 0 bases and J dropped 4; count of bases not matched to a gene: 3. Germline CDR1 is MGHRA and CDR2 is YSYEKL. The CDR3 is 16 residues long.

This clone was seen just once. The chain carries TRBV6-6 and TRBJ2-7; 11 bases are a match to TRBD2. J was trimmed by 7 bases and V by 6 bases; bases with no gene match: 14. Germline lookup yields CDR1 MNHNY and CDR2 SVGAGI (reference sequence). This CDR3 comprises 16 residues. CDR3 in DNA: TGTGCCAGCAGATCACCGGGGACTAGCGGCGTGGGGGAGCAGTACTTC. It is translated as CASRSPGTSGVGEQYF.

The chain uses TRBV27 and TRBJ1-1; D possibly corresponds to TRBD1 (5 bases). Germline lookup yields CDR1 MNHEY and CDR2 SMNVEV (reference sequence). V dropped 3 bases and J dropped 7 bases, with 12 bases sitting between them. This CDR3 region has 13 residues. CDR3 coding DNA: TGTGCCAGCAGTTTCGCAGGGTTGGGTGAAGCTTTCTTT. It codes for CASSFAGLGEAFF.

The J gene is TRBJ2-7, the V gene TRBV4-2; weak D call: TRBD2 (6 bases). CDR3 length: 15 residues. V was trimmed by 0 bases and J by 6 bases, leaving 15 bases between them. Germline CDR1 and CDR2: LGHNA and YNFKEQ. The CDR3 nucleotides read TGTGCCAGCAGCCAAGAGTTAGGAGGGAGAACCGAGCAGTACTTC. Translation gives CASSQELGGRTEQYF.

The rearrangement links TRBV19 to TRBJ2-1; TRBD1 aligns across 7 bases. V shed 2 bases, J shed 4 bases, and the junction held 5 bases outside the gene matches. CDR3 length: 15 amino acids. Looked up from germline, CDR1 is LNHDA and CDR2 is SQIVND (reference sequence). The CDR3 DNA follows: TGTGCCAGTAGTATAAGGCAGGGGGAGTACAATGAGCAGTTCTTC. The encoded protein is CASSIRQGEYNEQFF.

The chain recombines TRBV7-2 with TRBJ1-5; D remains unclear. There are 14 residues in the CDR3. In germline, CDR1 is SGHTA, CDR2 FQGNSA. The germline V and J ends were trimmed by 3 bases and 5 bases, with 11 bases remaining between them. The CDR3 DNA reads TGTGCCAGCAGCTTCTCGTCAGGCGATCAGCCCCAGCATTTT. Translating gives CASSFSSGDQPQHF.

V is TRBV6-5 and J is TRBJ1-3; maybe TRBD1 (5 bases). This CDR3 region has 15 residues. Trimming removed 2 bases at V and 0 bases at J, with 8 bases between. Germline assignment: CDR1 MNHEY and CDR2 SVGAGI. The CDR3 sequence: CASSYGANSGNTIYF. The CDR3, as DNA: TGTGCCAGCAGTTACGGGGCCAACTCTGGAAACACCATATATTTT.

The chain is built from TRBV5-1 and TRBJ2-3; TRBD1 agrees at 9 bases. CDR1 is SGHRS and CDR2 is YFSETQ in the germline V gene. The V segment lost 4 bases and the J segment 3 bases; nucleotides outside the gene matches: 3. The CDR3 spans 14 residues. CDR3 sequence: CASSQTGGTDTQYF. The CDR3 coding sequence is TGCGCCAGCAGCCAGACAGGGGGTACAGATACGCAGTATTTT.

The DNA of the CDR3 is TGTGCCAGCAGCCAAGCGGGGGGAACTGGAAACACCATATATTTT. Amino acid sequence: CASSQAGGTGNTIYF. This chain links TRBV2 with TRBJ1-3, with a weak D call TRBD1 (5 bases). With 6 bases removed from V and 2 bases from J, the gap between germline ends came to 14 bases. Per the germline V gene, CDR1 is SNHLY and CDR2 is FYNNEI. The CDR3 contains 15 residues.

The chain has TRBV28 and TRBJ2-7, with a tentative D call TRBD1 (5 bases). Germline V gene data show CDR1 as MDHEN and CDR2 as SYDVKM. The CDR3 sequence is 13 residues long. V was shortened by 2 bases and J by 2 bases, with 7 bases between the two germline ends. The CDR3 loop reads CASSLRQTYEQYF. The CDR3 nucleotides read TGTGCCAGCAGTTTAAGACAGACCTACGAGCAGTACTTC.

CDR3 nucleotide sequence: TGCGCCAGCAGCTTTGACAGGGCGAGGTTTGGCAATGAGCAGTTCTTC. Its translation is CASSFDRARFGNEQFF. The gene calls are TRBV5-1 and TRBJ2-1; 7 nucleotides align to TRBD1. Trimming cost V 2 bases and J 6 bases; bases outside gene matches: 11. The V gene's germline CDR1 is SGHRS and CDR2 YFSETQ. The CDR3 is made up of 16 amino acids.

V gene TRBV3-1 (or the pseudogene TRBV3-2) combines with J gene TRBJ1-2; D is perhaps TRBD1 (5 bases). This CDR3 has 14 residues. The V gene lost 4 bases and the J gene lost 4 bases, with 13 bases spanning the gap. CDR1 is LGHDT and CDR2 is YNNKEL in the germline V gene (reference sequence). CDR3: CASSPPSDSYGYTF. CDR3 in DNA: TGTGCCAGCAGCCCACCCAGCGACAGCTATGGCTACACCTTC.

This chain uses TRBV6-1 with TRBJ1-6, with 10 bases aligning to TRBD1. This CDR3 region has 17 residues. The junction had 7 bases not matched to a gene; V was cut back by 4 bases and J by 4 bases. Germline CDR1 and CDR2: MNHNS and SASEGT. Here the CDR3 DNA reads TGTGCCAGCAGTGGGGACAGGGGATACTATTATAATTCACCCCTCCACTTT. This translates into CASSGDRGYYYNSPLHF.

This chain connects TRBV4-1 to TRBJ2-3, with TRBD2 matching over 7 bases. Trimming at V came to 0 bases and at J to 5 bases, leaving 5 bases not matched to a gene. Per germline, CDR1 MGHRA and CDR2 YSYEKL. The CDR3 is made up of 15 amino acids. The DNA of the CDR3 is TGCGCCAGCAGCCAAGAAGAGCGGGGAGGAGATACGCAGTATTTT. Translated: CASSQEERGGDTQYF.

The genes are TRBV7-8 and TRBJ2-7, with D maybe TRBD2 (6 bases). The V end was cut by 2 bases, the J end by 5 bases, with 10 bases between. Germline V lookup: CDR1 SGHVS, CDR2 FQNEAQ. The CDR3 extends over 13 amino acids. Here the CDR3 reads CASSLPRRDEQYF. The CDR3 DNA reads as TGTGCCAGCAGCTTACCCCGGAGGGACGAGCAGTACTTC.

The chain recombines TRBV5-1 with TRBJ2-2; 12 bases map to TRBD1. This CDR3 has 15 amino acids. Trimming at V came to 5 bases and at J to 4 bases, leaving 3 bases not matched to a gene. Per the germline V gene, CDR1 is SGHRS and CDR2 is YFSETQ. DNA for the CDR3: TGCGCCAGCAGTTCGGGACAGGGGGCCACCGGGGAGCTGTTTTTT. It encodes CASSSGQGATGELFF.

A single count supports this clone. The chain couples TRBV29-1 to TRBJ2-1; maybe TRBD1 (6 bases). The germline V gene has CDR1 SQVTM and CDR2 ANQGSEA. This CDR3 region has 13 residues. The V gene lost 7 bases and the J gene lost 4 bases, with 14 bases spanning the gap. This chain's CDR3 is CSGGQSLYNEQFF. CDR3 nucleotide sequence: TGCAGCGGCGGACAGAGCCTTTACAATGAGCAGTTCTTC.

The chain employs TRBV5-4 and TRBJ1-6; TRBD1 matches 11 bases. The V gene's germline CDR1 is SGHNT and CDR2 YYREEE (reference sequence). This CDR3 region has 16 residues. Trimming removed 2 bases from V and 9 bases from J; junction bases left unmatched: 7. In DNA, the CDR3 is TGTGCCAGCAGCTTCGGACAGGGGGCAAGGATTTCACCCCTCCACTTT. Translated: CASSFGQGARISPLHF.

The V gene is TRBV5-1, the J gene TRBJ1-4; 10 nucleotides match TRBD1. The CDR3 sequence is 16 residues long. The germline V gene encodes CDR1 SGHRS and CDR2 YFSETQ. V shed 1 base, J shed 6 bases, and the junction held 6 bases outside the gene matches. The CDR3 nucleotides are TGCGCCAGCAGCTTGTGGGGACAGGGGATGGATGAAAAACTGTTTTTT. It translates to CASSLWGQGMDEKLFF.

This clone turned up a few times. V is TRBV19 and J is TRBJ2-5; 9 bases map to TRBD2. V trimming: 7 bases; J trimming: 9 bases; junction bases outside the gene matches: 9. This CDR3 region has 13 residues. Germline lookup yields CDR1 LNHDA and CDR2 SQIVND (reference sequence). CDR3 DNA: TGTGCCAGTAAATCTAGCGGGGCCGCGTCCCAGTACTTC. This translates into CASKSSGAASQYF. The full variable domain, its missing parts supplied by reference TRBV19 and TRBJ2-5, is DGGITQSPKYLFRKEGQNVTLSCEQNLNHDAMYWYRQDPGQGLRLIYYSQIVNDFQKGDIAEGYSVSREKKESFPLTVTSAQKNPTAFYLCASKSSGAASQYFGPGTRLLVL.

This chain uses TRBV2 with TRBJ1-5, with D maybe TRBD1 (5 bases). The CDR3 has 14 amino acids. Germline V gene data show CDR1 as SNHLY and CDR2 as FYNNEI. Deletions cut 0 bases from V and 5 bases from J, with 8 bases between. CDR3 sequence: CASSEAGGDQPQHF. In DNA, the CDR3 is TGTGCCAGCAGTGAAGCGGGGGGGGATCAGCCCCAGCATTTT.

This clone was observed a handful of times. CDR3 DNA: TGTGCCAGCAGTGATCGAGGGGGATCGGGCACCGGGGAGCTGTTTTTT. Its translation: CASSDRGGSGTGELFF. J is TRBJ2-2 and V is TRBV6-2 or TRBV6-3, with D possibly matching TRBD1 (6 bases). There are 16 residues in the CDR3. Trimming removed 5 bases at V and 4 bases at J, with 17 bases between. Germline CDR1 is MNHEY and CDR2 is SVGEGT.

The genes are TRBV7-9 and TRBJ1-6; perhaps TRBD1 as D (5 bases). The CDR3 covers 14 residues. V lost 3 bases to trimming and J lost 13 bases, with 16 bases between them. Germline assignment: CDR1 SEHNR and CDR2 FQNEAQ (reference sequence). The CDR3 sequence is CASSFQGRGIPLHF. CDR3 nucleotide sequence: TGTGCCAGCAGCTTTCAGGGCCGTGGGATTCCCCTCCACTTT.

The chain has TRBV28 and TRBJ1-6, with TRBD1 matching over 7 bases. Germline V gene data show CDR1 as MDHEN and CDR2 as SYDVKM. CDR3 length: 15 residues. Losses at the gene ends were 2 bases for V and 5 bases for J; bases not matched to a gene: 3. CDR3 nucleotide sequence: TGTGCCAGCAGTTTAGGTGACAGGGATAATTCACCCCTCCACTTT. Translated, it gives CASSLGDRDNSPLHF.

This chain uses TRBV5-1 with TRBJ1-5; 7 bases are shared with TRBD1. Germline V gene lookup returns CDR1 SGHRS and CDR2 YFSETQ. This CDR3 contains 14 residues. With 0 bases clipped from V and 6 bases from J, the junction kept 3 bases outside the gene matches. This chain's CDR3 is CASSLVGGGQPQHF. CDR3 DNA: TGCGCCAGCAGCTTGGTAGGGGGCGGTCAGCCCCAGCATTTT. Full variable domain (missing parts from reference TRBV5-1 and TRBJ1-5): KAGVTQTPRYLIKTRGQQVTLSCSPISGHRSVSWYQQTPGQGLQFLFEYFSETQRNKGNFPGRFSGRQFSNSRSEMNVSTLELGDSALYLCASSLVGGGQPQHFGDGTRLSIL.

J is TRBJ2-1 and V is TRBV12-5, with D perhaps TRBD1 (5 bases). Per germline, CDR1 LGHNT and CDR2 FRNRAP. This CDR3 is built from 17 residues. V was clipped by 6 bases and J by 2 bases, with 20 bases between them. The CDR3 DNA reads as TGTGCTAGTGGCCCGGGTAAGGACATATCTCCCTACAATGAGCAGTTCTTC. Protein product: CASGPGKDISPYNEQFF.